The rows below give T cell receptor beta chains drawn from one sample of a study of T cell responses to AZD1222 COVID-19 vaccine. Assay used: immunoSEQ multiplex PCR; TCRdb lists only in-frame clones, some missing. The data show around 150,000 clones, around nine tenths seen once. This sample comprised peripheral blood, obtained on day 0 of AZD1222 vaccination. These receptors originate from an adult in good health. Both conserved end residues are part of each CDR3. A D gene is named only where the DNA matches it firmly. Only part of the rows carry a size: once, few, many, or a class if the clone is expanded.

j_gene	v_gene	d_gene	abundance	CDR3nt	CDR3aa
TRBJ2-3	TRBV28	NA	NA	TGTGCCAGCAGTCAACCGTCTTGGGGTGATAGCACAGATACGCAGTATTTT	CASSQPSWGDSTDTQYF
TRBJ2-7	TRBV2	TRBD1	NA	TGTGCCACACGGGACAGGGGGCGTGTCGAGCAGTACTTC	CATRDRGRVEQYF
TRBJ2-2	TRBV4-3	NA	NA	TGCGCCAGCAGCCAAGATCTGGGGGGACACCTCGGGGAGCTGTTTTTT	CASSQDLGGHLGELFF
TRBJ1-1	TRBV19	NA	NA	TGTGCCAGTAGCCCAAGGAGGGACACTGAAGCTTTCTTT	CASSPRRDTEAFF
TRBJ2-5	TRBV5-4	NA	NA	TGTGCCAGCAGCTTTGGGGGGGCGCGAGAGACCCAGTACTTC	CASSFGGARETQYF
TRBJ2-7	TRBV6-2/TRBV6-3	TRBD1	NA	TGTGCCAGCAGTACGGCCGGGACAGGGACCGGCGAGCAGTACTTC	CASSTAGTGTGEQYF
TRBJ2-5	TRBV14	TRBD2	NA	TGTGCCAGCAGCCCGGGACTAGCGGGACTGGGGCAAGAGACCCAGTACTTC	CASSPGLAGLGQETQYF
TRBJ1-1	TRBV9	NA	NA	TGTGCCAGCAGCGTAGCTGCAAAGGTCCCGGTTACTGAAGCTTTCTTT	CASSVAAKVPVTEAFF
TRBJ1-1	TRBV24-1	NA	NA	TGTGCCACCAGTGACGCCTCCGGGCCGACGGACACTGAAGCTTTCTTT	CATSDASGPTDTEAFF
TRBJ2-7	TRBV2	NA	once	TGTGCCAGCAGTGTCGGAAGGGGCTCACGCGAGCAGTACTTC	CASSVGRGSREQYF
TRBJ1-2	TRBV28	NA	NA	TGTGCCAGCAAGTCGGGGACCGGTGGCTACACCTTC	CASKSGTGGYTF
TRBJ2-1	TRBV4-2	NA	many	TGTGCCAGCAGCCAAGGGCTGGATGGGGGCAATGAGCAGTTCTTC	CASSQGLDGGNEQFF
TRBJ2-2	TRBV5-1	TRBD1	few	TGCGCCAGCAGCCCGGGGACAGGGGCCGGGGAGCTGTTTTTT	CASSPGTGAGELFF
TRBJ1-1	TRBV19	NA	NA	TGTGCCAGTAGTAGGAGGGGCACTGAAGCTTTCTTT	CASSRRGTEAFF
TRBJ1-5	TRBV2	NA	NA	TGTGCCAGCAGTGGAGATGGAGGGAGCAATCAGCCCCAGCATTTT	CASSGDGGSNQPQHF
TRBJ2-3	TRBV9	TRBD2	NA	TGTGCCAGCAGCGTAGGGCTAGCGGGAGGGCATACGCAGTATTTT	CASSVGLAGGHTQYF
TRBJ1-6	TRBV9	NA	NA	TGTGCCAGCAGCGAAGGAGGAGATAATTCACCCCTCCACTTT	CASSEGGDNSPLHF
TRBJ2-3	TRBV7-9	NA	NA	TGTGCCAGCAGCTTAACTAGAGCTGCGAGCGCAGATACGCAGTATTTT	CASSLTRAASADTQYF
TRBJ1-1	TRBV15	NA	NA	TGTGCCACCAGCACAGGACTCACACTACGAGACGGGAACACTGAAGCTTTCTTT	CATSTGLTLRDGNTEAFF
TRBJ2-6	TRBV18	NA	once	TGTGCCAGCTCACCACCAACGGCCTCTGGGGCCAACGTCCTGACTTTC	CASSPPTASGANVLTF
TRBJ2-7	TRBV27	TRBD1	NA	TGTGCCAGCAGTCCCTGGACAGGGCACTACGAGCAGTACTTC	CASSPWTGHYEQYF
TRBJ2-1	TRBV30	TRBD2	NA	TGTGCCTGGGAGGGCGGGAGCTCCTACAATGAGCAGTTCTTC	CAWEGGSSYNEQFF
TRBJ2-7	TRBV6-2/TRBV6-3	NA	few	TGTGCCAGCAGTTACCCGGGGACCCTCGGAGCCTACGAGCAGTACTTC	CASSYPGTLGAYEQYF
TRBJ2-7	TRBV27	TRBD1	NA	TGTGCCAGCAGTCAAGGGACAGGGAAGACCTACGAGCAGTACTTC	CASSQGTGKTYEQYF
TRBJ1-2	TRBV27	NA	NA	TGTGCCAGCAGTTTACAGGGTCGCGGGGGCCTTCTCTATAACTATGGCTACACCTTC	CASSLQGRGGLLYNYGYTF
TRBJ1-1	TRBV19	NA	NA	TGTGCCAGTAGTATAGGACAGGAATCCTATGAAGCTTTCTTT	CASSIGQESYEAFF
TRBJ2-4	TRBV5-4	NA	NA	TGTGCCAGCAGCTTGGGAGGACAGATAGCCAAAAACATTCAGTACTTC	CASSLGGQIAKNIQYF
TRBJ1-6	TRBV14	NA	NA	TGTGCCAGCAGCCAAGAGCACGGGGAATGGTCACCCCTCCACTTT	CASSQEHGEWSPLHF
TRBJ2-7	TRBV19	NA	NA	TGTGCCAGTACCACTCACTTTGAAGACGAGCAGTACTTC	CASTTHFEDEQYF
TRBJ2-7	TRBV12-3/TRBV12-4	NA	NA	TGTGCCAGCAGTCCGGGACCCGCTGACGAGCAGTACTTC	CASSPGPADEQYF
TRBJ1-2	TRBV7-2	NA	NA	TGTGCCAGCAGCTTAGTTCCCAGGGATGGCTACACCTTC	CASSLVPRDGYTF
TRBJ1-5	TRBV4-1	NA	NA	TGCGCCAGCAGCCAAGAGAGACAAGGGCAGCCCCAGCATTTT	CASSQERQGQPQHF
TRBJ1-1	TRBV14	NA	NA	TGTGCCAGCAGCCAATTAGACCGGAGAGTCAGGACAACTTATACTGAAGCTTTCTTT	CASSQLDRRVRTTYTEAFF
TRBJ2-5	TRBV4-3	NA	many	TGCGCCAGCAGCCAAGAGGGGGGCCAAGAGACCCAGTACTTC	CASSQEGGQETQYF
TRBJ2-3	TRBV5-8	NA	NA	TGTGCCAGCAGCTTGGGTAGCGGCACAGATACGCAGTATTTT	CASSLGSGTDTQYF
TRBJ1-2	TRBV7-3	TRBD1	NA	TGTGCCAGCAGCTTATTCGGTGACAGGGAGGATGGCTACACCTTC	CASSLFGDREDGYTF
TRBJ1-2	TRBV6-5	NA	NA	TGTGCCAGCAGCCTTCAGGGGCGCGACTATGGCTACACCTTC	CASSLQGRDYGYTF
TRBJ2-3	TRBV7-9	TRBD2	NA	TGTGCCAGCAGCTTAGAAACCCTAGCGGGAGGTACAGATACGCAGTATTTT	CASSLETLAGGTDTQYF
TRBJ1-5	TRBV7-8	NA	NA	TGTGCCAGCAGCTCCCCTCAGGGGTATAGCAATCAGCCCCAGCATTTT	CASSSPQGYSNQPQHF
TRBJ1-6	TRBV9	NA	once	TGTGCCAGCAGCGTAGCTCGGACGGACCGACCCCTCCACTTT	CASSVARTDRPLHF
TRBJ2-7	TRBV7-3	TRBD1	NA	TGTGCCAGCAGCTTAATGGGGACAGGGGGCGCCTCTTTTCTCTACGAGCAGTACTTC	CASSLMGTGGASFLYEQYF
TRBJ1-4	TRBV7-9	NA	NA	TGTGCCAGCACCTTAGGTATCTCGGCCAGTCGTACAACTAATGAAAAACTGTTTTTT	CASTLGISASRTTNEKLFF
TRBJ1-2	TRBV7-2	TRBD1	NA	TGTGCCAGCACCCTAGACAGGGCGAGGGGCGGCTACACCTTC	CASTLDRARGGYTF
TRBJ2-1	TRBV21-1	NA	NA	TGTGCCAGCAGCAATTGGCTAGCGGCAACCTCGGGCAATGAGCAGTTCTTC	CASSNWLAATSGNEQFF
TRBJ1-4	TRBV28	TRBD1	NA	TGTGCCAGCAGTATGACAGGGGATGATGAAAAACTGTTTTTT	CASSMTGDDEKLFF
TRBJ1-5	TRBV7-9	NA	once	TGTGCCAGCACCCCCGCAGGGGGCAATCAGCCCCAGCATTTT	CASTPAGGNQPQHF
TRBJ1-2	TRBV25-1	NA	NA	TGTGCCAGCAGTGAATTGGGGCAGGGGCATGGCTACACCTTC	CASSELGQGHGYTF
TRBJ2-1	TRBV6-6	NA	NA	TGTGCCAGCAGTCCACAATCACGAACCAAAGACTACAATGAGCAGTTCTTC	CASSPQSRTKDYNEQFF
TRBJ1-3	TRBV30	NA	NA	TGTGCCTGGAGTTCACTAGTTGGGGTCCCCTCTGGAAACACCATATATTTT	CAWSSLVGVPSGNTIYF
TRBJ2-1	TRBV28	NA	NA	TGTGCCAGCAGTTTAGTGGGAGGAACCCACAATGAGCAGTTCTTC	CASSLVGGTHNEQFF
TRBJ2-3	TRBV7-9	NA	NA	TGTGCCAGCAGCCCGAGGGGCGGGGTGATCACAGATACGCAGTATTTT	CASSPRGGVITDTQYF
TRBJ1-1	TRBV28	NA	NA	TGTGCCAGCAGTTTATCCGGGTTCAATACTGAAGCTTTCTTT	CASSLSGFNTEAFF